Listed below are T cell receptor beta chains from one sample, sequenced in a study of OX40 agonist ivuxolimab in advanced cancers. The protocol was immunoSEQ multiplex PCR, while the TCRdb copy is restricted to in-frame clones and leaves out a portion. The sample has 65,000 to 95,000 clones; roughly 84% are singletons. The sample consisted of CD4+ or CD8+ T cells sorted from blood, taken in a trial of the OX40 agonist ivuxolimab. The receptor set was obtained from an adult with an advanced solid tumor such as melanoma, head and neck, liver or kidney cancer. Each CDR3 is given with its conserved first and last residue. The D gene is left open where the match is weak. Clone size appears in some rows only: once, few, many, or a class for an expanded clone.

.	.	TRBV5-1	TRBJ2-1	CASSLEAVEVEQFF	TGCGCCAGCAGCTTGGAGGCCGTCGAGGTTGAGCAGTTCTTC
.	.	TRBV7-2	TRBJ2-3	CASRDSIYTDTQYF	TGTGCCAGCAGGGACAGTATTTACACAGATACGCAGTATTTT
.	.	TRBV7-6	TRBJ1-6	CASSLYDSTSSYNSPLHF	TGTGCCAGCAGCTTATACGACAGCACTAGCTCCTATAATTCACCCCTCCACTTT
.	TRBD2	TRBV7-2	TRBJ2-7	CASSEVGSGSSEQYF	TGTGCCAGCAGTGAAGTGGGGAGCGGGAGCTCCGAGCAGTACTTC
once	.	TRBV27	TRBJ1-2	CASSMTGPYYGYTF	TGTGCCAGCAGTATGACCGGTCCGTACTATGGCTACACCTTC
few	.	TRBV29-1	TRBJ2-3	CSVGPSSTDTQYF	TGCAGCGTTGGACCCTCTAGCACAGATACGCAGTATTTT
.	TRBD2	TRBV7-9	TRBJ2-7	CASSTPTSGGEQYF	TGTGCCAGCAGCACCCCGACTAGCGGGGGAGAGCAGTACTTC
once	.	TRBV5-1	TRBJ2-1	CASSSPSANEQFF	TGCGCCAGCAGCTCCCCCTCGGCGAATGAGCAGTTCTTC
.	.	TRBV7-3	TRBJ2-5	CASSLTGVRLETQYF	TGTGCCAGCAGCTTAACGGGAGTGAGGTTAGAGACCCAGTACTTC
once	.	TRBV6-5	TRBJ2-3	CASSSTVTTDTQYF	TGTGCCAGCAGTTCCACAGTTACTACAGATACGCAGTATTTT
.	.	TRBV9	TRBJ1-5	CASSVAEGAGNQPQHF	TGTGCCAGCAGCGTAGCTGAAGGGGCTGGGAATCAGCCCCAGCATTTT
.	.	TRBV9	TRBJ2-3	CASSVRKTGRGGDTQYF	TGTGCCAGCAGCGTAAGAAAAACAGGGAGGGGAGGAGATACGCAGTATTTT
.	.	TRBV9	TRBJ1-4	CASSRDHSTNEKLFF	TGTGCCAGCAGCCGAGACCACTCAACTAATGAAAAACTGTTTTTT
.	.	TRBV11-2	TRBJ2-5	CASSFLSGGQETQYF	TGTGCCAGCAGCTTCCTTAGCGGAGGCCAAGAGACCCAGTACTTC
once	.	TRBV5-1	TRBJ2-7	CASSLEGYYEQYF	TGCGCCAGCAGCTTGGAGGGCTACTACGAGCAGTACTTC
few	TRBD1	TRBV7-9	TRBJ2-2	CASRSWTGDNTGELFF	TGTGCCAGCAGGAGTTGGACAGGGGACAACACCGGGGAGCTGTTTTTT
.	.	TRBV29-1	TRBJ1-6	CSVRGSYNSPLHF	TGCAGCGTGCGGGGCTCCTATAATTCACCCCTCCACTTT
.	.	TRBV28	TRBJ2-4	CASSTGLRNIQYF	TGTGCCAGCAGTACGGGACTGAGAAACATTCAGTACTTC
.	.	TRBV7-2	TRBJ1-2	CASSLAPSGWGYTF	TGTGCCAGCAGCTTAGCCCCCAGCGGCTGGGGCTACACCTTC
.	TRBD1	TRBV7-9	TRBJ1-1	CASSPYRQGSDTEAFF	TGTGCCAGCAGCCCATACAGACAGGGAAGTGACACTGAAGCTTTCTTT
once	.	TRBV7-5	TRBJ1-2	CASSFPGTVYGYTF	TGTGCCAGCAGCTTTCCCGGGACAGTCTATGGCTACACCTTC
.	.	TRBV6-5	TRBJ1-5	CASSYRVGNQPQHF	TGTGCCAGCAGTTACAGGGTCGGCAATCAGCCCCAGCATTTT
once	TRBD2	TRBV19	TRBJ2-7	CASSFGTSGYEQYF	TGTGCCAGTAGTTTCGGGACTAGCGGCTACGAGCAGTACTTC
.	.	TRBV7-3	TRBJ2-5	CASSPSNGLGTQYF	TGTGCCAGCAGCCCAAGCAACGGCCTTGGGACCCAGTACTTC
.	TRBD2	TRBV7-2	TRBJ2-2	CASRLAGVTGELFF	TGTGCCAGCAGGCTAGCGGGAGTCACCGGGGAGCTGTTTTTT
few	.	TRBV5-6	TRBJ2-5	CASSGWGQETQYF	TGTGCCAGCAGTGGATGGGGGCAAGAGACCCAGTACTTC
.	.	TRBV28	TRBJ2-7	CASGEHGYEQYF	TGTGCCAGCGGGGAGCACGGCTACGAGCAGTACTTC
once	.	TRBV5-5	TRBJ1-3	CASSLSFSSGNTIYF	TGTGCCAGCAGCTTGTCGTTCAGCTCTGGAAACACCATATATTTT
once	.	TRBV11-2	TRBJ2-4	CASRSLRGANNIQYF	TGTGCCAGCAGGTCTCTAAGGGGGGCTAATAACATTCAGTACTTC
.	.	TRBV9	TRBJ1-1	CASSEVAGPDTEAFF	TGTGCCAGCAGCGAGGTTGCAGGGCCGGACACTGAAGCTTTCTTT
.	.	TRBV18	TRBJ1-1	CASSVQGWITEAFF	TGTGCCAGCTCAGTACAGGGTTGGATCACTGAAGCTTTCTTT
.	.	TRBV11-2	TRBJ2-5	CAGSRGETQYF	TGTGCCGGCAGCCGCGGGGAGACCCAGTACTTC
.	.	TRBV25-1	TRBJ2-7	CASSELFYEQYF	TGTGCCAGCAGTGAGCTATTCTACGAGCAGTACTTC
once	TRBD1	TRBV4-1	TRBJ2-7	CASSQDATGNTYEQYF	TGCGCCAGCAGCCAAGATGCGACAGGGAACACCTACGAGCAGTACTTC
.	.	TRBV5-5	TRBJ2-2	CASSFLGGPNTGELFF	TGTGCCAGCAGCTTTTTGGGGGGACCGAACACCGGGGAGCTGTTTTTT
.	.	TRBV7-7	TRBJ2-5	CASSFGGQPETQYF	TGTGCCAGCAGCTTTGGTGGGCAGCCGGAGACCCAGTACTTC
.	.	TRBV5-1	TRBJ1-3	CASTGEHSGNTIYF	TGCGCCAGCACCGGGGAGCACTCTGGAAACACCATATATTTT
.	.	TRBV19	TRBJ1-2	CASSMGRLANYGYTF	TGTGCCAGTAGTATGGGGCGGCTAGCTAACTATGGCTACACCTTC
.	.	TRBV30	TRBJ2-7	CAWSGGVDYEQYF	TGTGCCTGGAGTGGCGGGGTCGACTACGAGCAGTACTTC
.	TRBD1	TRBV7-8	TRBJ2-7	CASSGQGFGLSSYEQYF	TGTGCCAGCAGCGGACAGGGCTTTGGTCTCAGCTCCTACGAGCAGTACTTC
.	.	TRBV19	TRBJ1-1	CASSPPGFEAFF	TGTGCCAGTAGTCCCCCCGGGTTTGAAGCTTTCTTT
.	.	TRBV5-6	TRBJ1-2	CASLFYSRKTYGYTF	TGTGCCAGCCTCTTTTATAGTCGAAAGACCTATGGCTACACCTTC
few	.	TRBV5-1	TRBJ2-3	CASSFAVGGTDTQYF	TGCGCCAGCAGCTTTGCGGTTGGGGGGACAGATACGCAGTATTTT
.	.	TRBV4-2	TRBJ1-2	CASSPGGGNYGYTF	TGTGCCAGCAGCCCCGGCGGGGGAAACTATGGCTACACCTTC
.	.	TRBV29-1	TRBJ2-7	CSVTLWHFPNEQYF	TGCAGCGTTACACTATGGCATTTCCCCAACGAGCAGTACTTC
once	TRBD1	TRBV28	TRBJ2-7	CASRPTGTGSIEQYF	TGTGCCAGCAGGCCGACCGGGACAGGGAGCATCGAGCAGTACTTC
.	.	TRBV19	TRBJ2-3	CASNSGVSTDTQYF	TGTGCCAGTAATTCCGGGGTTAGCACAGATACGCAGTATTTT
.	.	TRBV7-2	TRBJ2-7	CASSSGRPSSYEQYF	TGTGCCAGCAGCTCGGGACGACCCAGCTCCTACGAGCAGTACTTC
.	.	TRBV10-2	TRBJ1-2	CASSAAGHGGDYGYTF	TGCGCCAGCAGTGCCGCGGGACACGGAGGTGACTATGGCTACACCTTC
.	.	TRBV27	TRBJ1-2	CASSRDGLGGYTF	TGTGCCAGCAGCCGGGACGGCCTTGGGGGCTACACCTTC
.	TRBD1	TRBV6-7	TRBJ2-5	CASSPNEQGVETQYF	TGTGCCAGCAGCCCCAACGAACAGGGGGTAGAGACCCAGTACTTC
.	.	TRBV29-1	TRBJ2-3	CSVELTDTQYF	TGCAGCGTCGAACTCACAGATACGCAGTATTTT
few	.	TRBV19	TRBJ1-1	CASTPGWNTEAFF	TGTGCCAGTACCCCGGGGTGGAACACTGAAGCTTTCTTT
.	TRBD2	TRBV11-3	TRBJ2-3	CASSYGTSGADTQYF	TGTGCCAGCAGCTACGGGACTAGCGGCGCAGATACGCAGTATTTT
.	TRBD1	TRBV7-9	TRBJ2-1	CASSRPGQGFYNEQFF	TGTGCCAGCAGCCGCCCGGGACAGGGCTTCTACAATGAGCAGTTCTTC
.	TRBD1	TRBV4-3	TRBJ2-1	CASSQAGGRYNEQFF	TGCGCCAGCAGCCAAGCAGGGGGCCGCTACAATGAGCAGTTCTTC
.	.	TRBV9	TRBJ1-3	CASSATTDSGNTIYF	TGTGCCAGCAGCGCCACGACAGACTCTGGAAACACCATATATTTT
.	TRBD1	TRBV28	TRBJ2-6	CASSPQGPGANVLTF	TGTGCCAGCAGTCCACAGGGGCCGGGGGCCAACGTCCTGACTTTC
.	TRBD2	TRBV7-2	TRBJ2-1	CASSETSGSFYEQFF	TGTGCCAGCAGCGAGACTAGCGGGTCTTTCTATGAGCAGTTCTTC
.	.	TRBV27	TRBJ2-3	CASSGRGFTDTQYF	TGTGCCAGCAGTGGACGTGGATTCACAGATACGCAGTATTTT